This TCR beta chain emerged from a study of CD8+ T cells in alopecia areata. On the study more broadly: A 6-month off-drug phase came after tofacitinib, which had lasted 6 to 18 months. Study-level results: Scalp and blood retained many expanded lesional clones during tofacitinib.

Sequencing relied on a cDNA template that was reverse transcribed from extracted RNA. Only in-frame clones appear in the TCRdb table, and some are missing; sequencing was by immunoSEQ multiplex PCR. The repertoire holds approximately 200,000 clones, with approximately 56% as singletons. Germline lookup yields CDR1 MNHEY and CDR2 SVGAGI. Between the trimmed V and J ends, which lost 6 bases and 0 bases, there was a span of 9 bases. The CDR3 has 13 residues. This clone has only a few counts. Its antigen is undetermined. Treatment denoted: oral pan-JAK inhibitor, 5-10 mg twice daily. The clonotype comes from a human donor with alopecia areata. Sample: CD4+ T cells sorted from blood, taken at week 4, from a patient treated with tofacitinib. The chain employs TRBV6-5 and TRBJ2-7; no definite D call. CDR3 sequence (DNA): TGTGCCAGCAGGAACAGAGGCTCCTACGAGCAGTACTTC. Translation gives CASRNRGSYEQYF.